A single sample gave rise to the 32 T cell receptor beta chains below, sequenced in a study of blood T cell repertoires in COVID-19. Profiled with immunoSEQ multiplex PCR; TCRdb holds only in-frame clones, not every one. This table has more than 70,000 clones, around nine tenths appearing once. The specimen sequenced was peripheral blood. Receptor source: a woman aged 80 or older with acute or convalescent COVID-19.

The rearrangement links TRBV25-1 to TRBJ2-3; D is uncertain. With 6 bases removed from V and 4 bases from J, the gap between germline ends came to 14 bases. The germline gives CDR1 MGHDK, CDR2 SYGVNS. This CDR3 is built from 14 residues. CDR3 loop: CASSAEFAADTQYF. The DNA for the CDR3 is TGTGCCAGCAGCGCGGAATTCGCGGCAGATACGCAGTATTTT. The whole variable domain, filled in from reference TRBV25-1 and TRBJ2-3, reads EADIYQTPRYLVIGTGKKITLECSQTMGHDKMYWYQQDPGMELHLIHYSYGVNSTEKGDLSSESTVSRIRTEHFPLTLESARPSHTSQYLCASSAEFAADTQYFGPGTRLTVL.

The J gene is TRBJ2-2, the V gene TRBV7-9, with 7 nucleotides matching TRBD1. The CDR3 spans 14 residues. J was trimmed by 5 bases and V by 6 bases; bases with no gene match: 6. The germline V gene encodes CDR1 SEHNR and CDR2 FQNEAQ (reference sequence). Written as DNA, the CDR3 is TGTGCCAGCAGAGACAGGGTCTCAACCGGGGAGCTGTTTTTT. Protein: CASRDRVSTGELFF.

This chain links TRBV5-5 with TRBJ1-4, with a weak D call TRBD1 (5 bases). V lost 0 bases, J lost 3 bases, and 9 bases lay in between. The CDR3 extends over 15 amino acids. Germline V gene sequence: CDR1 SGHKS, CDR2 YYEKEE (reference sequence). The CDR3 DNA is TGTGCCAGCAGCTTGGCAGGGAGGGCTAATGAAAAACTGTTTTTT. Translated: CASSLAGRANEKLFF.

This clone was seen only once. The J gene is TRBJ1-1, the V gene TRBV5-4, with 8 bases fitting TRBD1. CDR1 is SGHNT, CDR2 YYREEE, per germline (reference sequence). The CDR3 is made up of 14 amino acids. Trimming cost V 5 bases and J 0 bases; bases outside gene matches: 3. CDR3 amino acids: CASSTGGMNTEAFF. The CDR3 DNA sequence: TGTGCCAGCAGTACAGGGGGGATGAACACTGAAGCTTTCTTT.

This clone was seen once. The chain recombines TRBV7-2 with TRBJ2-2; D gene ambiguous. Trimming shortened V by 2 bases and J by 4 bases, and 5 bases separated the two germline ends. The germline V gene encodes CDR1 SGHTA and CDR2 FQGNSA. The CDR3 is 13 residues long. As DNA, the CDR3 is TGTGCCAGCAGCTTATATTTCACCGGGGAGCTGTTTTTT. It encodes CASSLYFTGELFF.

The chain has TRBV5-5 and TRBJ1-5; 9 nucleotides agree with TRBD1. V lost 2 bases to trimming and J lost 2 bases; unmatched junction nucleotides: 2. From germline, CDR1 is SGHKS and CDR2 YYEKEE (reference sequence). The CDR3 loop spans 15 amino acids. CDR3 in amino acids: CASSLQGAGNQPQHF. CDR3 nucleotide sequence: TGTGCCAGCAGCTTACAGGGGGCAGGCAATCAGCCCCAGCATTTT.

The gene calls are TRBV3-1 (or the pseudogene TRBV3-2) and TRBJ1-6; 7 bases are shared with TRBD1. CDR1 is LGHDT and CDR2 is YNNKEL in the germline V gene (reference sequence). The CDR3 covers 15 residues. J lost 9 bases, V lost 5 bases, and 10 bases had no gene match. In DNA form, the CDR3 reads TGTGCCAGCAGCAATACCGACAGGGTTGGTTCACCCCTCCACTTT. Translated: CASSNTDRVGSPLHF.

The V and J genes are TRBV2 and TRBJ2-5; 11 nucleotides agree with TRBD1. The CDR3 has 14 residues. The junction had 0 bases not matched to a gene; V was cut back by 4 bases and J by 2 bases. Germline V CDR1 and CDR2: SNHLY, FYNNEI. Written as DNA, the CDR3 is TGTGCCAGCAGTGGGGACAGGGGGCAAGAGACCCAGTACTTC. This encodes CASSGDRGQETQYF.

The V call is TRBV5-4, the J call TRBJ2-5; TRBD2 matches 8 bases. This CDR3 spans 15 amino acids. Germline V gene data show CDR1 as SGHNT and CDR2 as YYREEE (reference sequence). V trimming: 0 bases; J trimming: 2 bases; junction bases outside the gene matches: 3. The CDR3: CASSLALAEQETQYF. DNA of the CDR3: TGTGCCAGCAGCTTGGCACTAGCGGAACAAGAGACCCAGTACTTC.

This chain joins TRBV5-1 and TRBJ2-5; possible D gene TRBD2, 6 bases. This CDR3 contains 16 residues. Germline CDR1 and CDR2: SGHRS and YFSETQ. The V end was cut by 3 bases, the J end by 0 bases, with 15 bases between. In DNA form, the CDR3 reads TGCGCCAGCAGCTCGGGCGGGGTTAAGTACCAAGAGACCCAGTACTTC. It specifies CASSSGGVKYQETQYF. Full variable domain (rest looked up from reference TRBV5-1 and TRBJ2-5): KAGVTQTPRYLIKTRGQQVTLSCSPISGHRSVSWYQQTPGQGLQFLFEYFSETQRNKGNFPGRFSGRQFSNSRSEMNVSTLELGDSALYLCASSSGGVKYQETQYFGPGTRLLVL.

The chain links TRBV11-2 to TRBJ2-1; D possibly corresponds to TRBD1 (5 bases). The CDR3 sequence is 14 residues long. The ends were cut back, 5 bases at V and 4 bases at J, with 12 bases in the middle. Per germline, CDR1 SGHAT and CDR2 FQNNGV. CDR3 sequence: CASSVETVYNEQFF. In DNA, the CDR3 is TGTGCCAGCAGCGTCGAGACAGTATACAATGAGCAGTTCTTC.

The chain employs TRBV5-6 and TRBJ1-5; 7 positions agree with TRBD1. There are 15 residues in the CDR3. Germline V gene lookup returns CDR1 SGHDT and CDR2 YYEEEE. The V segment lost 0 bases and the J segment 7 bases; nucleotides outside the gene matches: 7. The CDR3 region has the DNA TGTGCCAGCAGCTTGGCGAGGGGACAGAGCCAGCCCCAGCATTTT. The encoded protein is CASSLARGQSQPQHF.

The V gene is TRBV6-1, the J gene TRBJ2-3; perhaps TRBD2 as D (5 bases). Trimming left V 2 bases short and J 6 bases short, with 9 bases between. Per germline, CDR1 MNHNS and CDR2 SASEGT. The CDR3 is 13 amino acids. The CDR3 spells CASSELRGDTQYF. The CDR3 DNA sequence: TGTGCCAGCAGTGAACTTCGGGGTGATACGCAGTATTTT.

The chain combines TRBV29-1 with TRBJ1-5; perhaps TRBD1 as D (5 bases). Germline V gene lookup returns CDR1 SQVTM and CDR2 ANQGSEA. V lost 7 bases and J lost 6, with 13 bases in between. The CDR3 is 12 amino acids. The DNA for the CDR3 is TGCAGCGCCGGGGGAGAGGGTCAGCCCCAGCATTTT. Translated, it gives CSAGGEGQPQHF.

This chain links TRBV5-5 with TRBJ1-2, with 7 bases lining up with TRBD1. Germline assignment: CDR1 SGHKS and CDR2 YYEKEE (reference sequence). The CDR3 has 16 amino acids. J lost 4 bases, V lost 0 bases, and 9 bases had no gene match. CDR3 sequence (DNA): TGTGCCAGCAGCTTGGCCCAAGGACAGGCCCTCTATGGCTACACCTTC. Translating gives CASSLAQGQALYGYTF.

This clone was counted a single time. This sequence joins TRBV7-2 and TRBJ1-2; D ambiguous. This CDR3 has 15 residues. The V end lost 2 bases, the J end lost 3 bases, and 13 bases lay between the germline ends. Germline V lookup: CDR1 SGHTA, CDR2 FQGNSA. CDR3 nucleotides: TGTGCCAGCAGCTTATCCCCCGCGGGTTACTATGGCTACACCTTC. Residues: CASSLSPAGYYGYTF.

The chain joins TRBV19 to TRBJ1-4, with TRBD1 matching 7 bases. With V trimmed by 3 bases and J by 6 bases, 7 bases remained unmatched. This CDR3 region has 15 residues. The germline CDR1 and CDR2 sequences are LNHDA and SQIVND (reference sequence). The CDR3, as DNA: TGTGCCAGTAGTATTAATAGGGGGCCGGATGAAAAACTGTTTTTT. Protein: CASSINRGPDEKLFF.

J is TRBJ1-5 and V is TRBV5-4; no clear D. The CDR3 spans 13 residues. Germline assignment: CDR1 SGHNT and CDR2 YYREEE (reference sequence). V lost 1 base and J lost 9, with 11 bases in between. The CDR3 bases are TGTGCCAGCAGCTTGAGCAGAGAGGGGCCCCAGCATTTT. Its translation: CASSLSREGPQHF.

This rearrangement joins TRBV2 to TRBJ1-1; D is possibly TRBD1 (6 bases). V shed 6 bases and J shed 3 bases, with 11 bases lying between them. The CDR3 is 13 amino acids. The germline CDR1 and CDR2 sequences are SNHLY and FYNNEI. Written as DNA, the CDR3 is TGTGCCAGCAGGGCCAACAGGGACACTGAAGCTTTCTTT. Amino acids: CASRANRDTEAFF. The whole variable domain, filled in from reference TRBV2 and TRBJ1-1, reads EPEVTQTPSHQVTQMGQEVILRCVPISNHLYFYWYRQILGQKVEFLVSFYNNEISEKSEIFDDQFSVERPDGSNFTLKIRSTKLEDSAMYFCASRANRDTEAFFGQGTRLTVV.

The chain joins TRBV13 to TRBJ2-3; 8 bases align to TRBD1. Unmatched junction bases numbered 2, after V lost 1 base and J lost 2 bases. The CDR3 is 15 residues long. Germline assignment: CDR1 PRHDT and CDR2 FYEKMQ (reference sequence). CDR3 in amino acids: CASSLAGGNTDTQYF. The CDR3 DNA follows: TGTGCCAGCAGCTTAGCAGGGGGCAACACAGATACGCAGTATTTT.

This chain joins TRBV10-3 and TRBJ1-2; D ambiguous. This CDR3 region has 12 residues. Looked up from germline, CDR1 is ENHRY and CDR2 is SYGVKD. Trimming removed 5 bases from V and 5 bases from J, with 9 bases in between. As DNA, the CDR3 is TGTGCCATCAGTTCTGAACAATATGGCTACACCTTC. It translates to CAISSEQYGYTF.

This chain links TRBV28 with TRBJ1-2; a possible D gene is TRBD1 (5 bases). Germline V CDR1 and CDR2: MDHEN, SYDVKM. The germline V and J ends were trimmed by 3 bases and 3 bases, with 14 bases remaining between them. This CDR3 is 15 amino acids long. This chain's CDR3 is CASSFRWDSHYGYTF. The CDR3 DNA sequence: TGTGCCAGCAGTTTCAGATGGGACTCACACTATGGCTACACCTTC.

The rearrangement joins TRBV28 to TRBJ2-5, with D possibly matching TRBD2 (6 bases). Trimming left V 3 bases short and J 3 bases short, with 11 bases between. Germline lookup yields CDR1 MDHEN and CDR2 SYDVKM. This CDR3 is built from 14 residues. In DNA form, the CDR3 reads TGTGCCAGCAGTTTGGCGGGGCAAGAAGAGACCCAGTACTTC. This encodes CASSLAGQEETQYF.

This clone was seen a handful of times. The chain couples TRBV7-9 to TRBJ2-7; possible D gene TRBD2, 6 bases. Looked up from germline, CDR1 is SEHNR and CDR2 is FQNEAQ (reference sequence). The CDR3 contains 15 residues. Trimming took 1 base from V and 0 from J, leaving 10 bases between them. Here the CDR3 DNA reads TGTGCCAGCAGCTTAGGGGGGGTCGGCTCCTACGAGCAGTACTTC. Protein sequence: CASSLGGVGSYEQYF.

The chain combines TRBV6-5 with TRBJ2-1, with a weak D call TRBD1 (6 bases). V shed 5 bases and J shed 2 bases, with 13 bases lying between them. CDR3 length: 15 amino acids. Germline-derived CDR1 and CDR2 are MNHEY and SVGAGI. The CDR3 bases are TGTGCCAGCAGTCCGACAGGTCATCCCTACAATGAGCAGTTCTTC. As protein: CASSPTGHPYNEQFF.

The V and J genes are TRBV4-3 and TRBJ1-2, with D possibly being TRBD1 (5 bases). CDR3 size: 16 residues. The V gene's germline CDR1 is LGHNA and CDR2 YSLEER. Trimming removed 1 base at V and 7 bases at J, with 19 bases between. The CDR3 DNA follows: TGCGCCAGCAGCCAAGTGCTCCCCTCGGACATGCGTGGCTACACCTTC. Translated: CASSQVLPSDMRGYTF.

The chain combines TRBV12-3 or TRBV12-4 with TRBJ2-3; D unresolved. The V end lost 6 bases, the J end lost 6 bases, and 10 bases lay between the germline ends. The CDR3 consists of 12 residues. CDR3 residues: CASSNFGDTQYF. The DNA of the CDR3 is TGTGCCAGCAGCAACTTCGGGGATACGCAGTATTTT.

This clone was picked up one time. The gene calls are TRBV28 and TRBJ2-7; 7 bases are shared with TRBD2. J was trimmed by 1 base and V by 6 bases; bases with no gene match: 6. CDR1 MDHEN and CDR2 SYDVKM come from the germline V gene. This CDR3 region has 14 residues. CDR3 coding DNA: TGTGCCAGCAGCGTCCCCGGGAGGTCCTACGAGCAGTACTTC. Residues: CASSVPGRSYEQYF.

This sequence joins TRBV10-3 and TRBJ2-1; unclear D gene. Germline V gene sequence: CDR1 ENHRY, CDR2 SYGVKD. CDR3 size: 13 residues. V dropped 5 bases and J dropped 4 bases, with 9 bases sitting between them. The CDR3 here is CAISNDFYNEQFF. Written as DNA, the CDR3 is TGTGCCATCAGTAACGACTTTTACAATGAGCAGTTCTTC.

This CDR3 is CASSSPRQGFGYTF. CDR3 bases: TGTGCCAGCAGTTCGCCGAGACAGGGGTTTGGCTACACCTTC. The chain is built from TRBV6-5 and TRBJ1-2, with TRBD1 identical over 8 bases. The germline CDR1 and CDR2 sequences are MNHEY and SVGAGI. The length of the CDR3 is 14 residues. V lost 4 bases to trimming and J lost 7 bases; unmatched junction nucleotides: 8.

This clone was seen only a few times. The chain couples TRBV9 to TRBJ2-5; 8 bases map to TRBD2. CDR3 length: 17 residues. Trimming took 0 bases from V and 2 from J; bases not matched to a gene: 9. From germline, CDR1 is SGDLS and CDR2 YYNGEE. CDR3 in DNA: TGTGCCAGCAGCGTAGTCTCCGCCGGGGGGGGGCAAGAGACCCAGTACTTC. Amino acids: CASSVVSAGGGQETQYF.

The V call is TRBV2, the J call TRBJ1-1; no reliable D call. This CDR3 region has 11 residues. Germline CDR1 and CDR2: SNHLY and FYNNEI. V was trimmed by 9 bases and J by 1 base, leaving 6 bases between them. The CDR3 loop reads CARRRNTEAFF. The CDR3 DNA sequence: TGTGCCAGAAGGAGGAACACTGAAGCTTTCTTT.